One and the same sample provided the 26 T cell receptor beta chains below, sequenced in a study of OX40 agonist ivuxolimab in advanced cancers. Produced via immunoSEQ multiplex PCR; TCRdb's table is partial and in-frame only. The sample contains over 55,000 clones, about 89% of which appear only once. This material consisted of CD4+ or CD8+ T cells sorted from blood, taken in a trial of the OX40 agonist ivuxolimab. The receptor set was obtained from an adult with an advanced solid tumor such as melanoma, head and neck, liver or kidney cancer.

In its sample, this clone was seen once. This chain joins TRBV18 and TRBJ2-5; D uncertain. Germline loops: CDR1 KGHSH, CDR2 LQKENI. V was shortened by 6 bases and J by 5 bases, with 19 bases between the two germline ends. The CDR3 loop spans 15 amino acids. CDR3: CASSRPRTYEETQYF. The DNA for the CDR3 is TGTGCCAGCTCGCGGCCGCGAACTTACGAGGAGACCCAGTACTTC.

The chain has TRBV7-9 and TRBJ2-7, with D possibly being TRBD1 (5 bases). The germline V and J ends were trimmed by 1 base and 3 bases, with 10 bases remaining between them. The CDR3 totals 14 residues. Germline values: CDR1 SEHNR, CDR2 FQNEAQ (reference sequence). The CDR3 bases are TGTGCCAGCAGCTTAGAAGGCAGGGTCTACGAGCAGTACTTC. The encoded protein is CASSLEGRVYEQYF. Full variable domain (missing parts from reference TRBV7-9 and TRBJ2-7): DTGVSQNPRHKITKRGQNVTFRCDPISEHNRLYWYRQTLGQGPEFLTYFQNEAQLEKSRLLSDRFSAERPKGSFSTLEIQRTEQGDSAMYLCASSLEGRVYEQYFGPGTRLTVT.

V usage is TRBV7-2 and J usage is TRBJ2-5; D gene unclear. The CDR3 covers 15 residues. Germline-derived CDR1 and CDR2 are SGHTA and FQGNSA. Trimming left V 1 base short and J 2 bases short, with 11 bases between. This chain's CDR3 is CASSLGSDSQETQYF. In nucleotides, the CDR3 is TGTGCCAGCAGCTTAGGGTCGGATTCTCAAGAGACCCAGTACTTC.

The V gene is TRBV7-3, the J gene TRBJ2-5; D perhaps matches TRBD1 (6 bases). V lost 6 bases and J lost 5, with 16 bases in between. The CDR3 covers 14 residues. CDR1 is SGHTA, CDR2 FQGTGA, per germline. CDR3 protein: CASSLVGGIETQYF. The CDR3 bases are TGTGCCAGCAGTCTGGTAGGGGGTATCGAGACCCAGTACTTC.

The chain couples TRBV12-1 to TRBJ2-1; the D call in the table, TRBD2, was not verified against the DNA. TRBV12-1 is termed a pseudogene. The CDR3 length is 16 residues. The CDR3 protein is CASSLGTSGCMNEQFF. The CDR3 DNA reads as TGTGCCAGCAGCCTAGGGACTAGCGGCTGTATGAATGAGCAGTTCTTC.

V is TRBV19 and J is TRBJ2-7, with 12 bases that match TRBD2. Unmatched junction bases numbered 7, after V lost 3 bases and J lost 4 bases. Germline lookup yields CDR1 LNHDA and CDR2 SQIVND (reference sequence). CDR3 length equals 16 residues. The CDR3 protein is CASSMAGTSGFYEQYF. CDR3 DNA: TGTGCCAGTAGTATGGCCGGGACTAGCGGGTTTTACGAGCAGTACTTC.

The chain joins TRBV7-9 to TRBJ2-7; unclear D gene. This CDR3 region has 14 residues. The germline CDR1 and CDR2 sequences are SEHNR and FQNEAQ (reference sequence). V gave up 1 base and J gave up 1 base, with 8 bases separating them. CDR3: CASSLGVRSYEQYF. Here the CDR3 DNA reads TGTGCCAGCAGCTTAGGGGTCAGGTCCTACGAGCAGTACTTC.

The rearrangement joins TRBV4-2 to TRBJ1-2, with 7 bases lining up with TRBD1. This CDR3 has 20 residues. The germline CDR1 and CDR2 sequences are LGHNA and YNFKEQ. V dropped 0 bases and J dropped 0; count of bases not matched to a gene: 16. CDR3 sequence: CASSQDIGPKQGRANYGYTF. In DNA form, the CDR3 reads TGTGCCAGCAGCCAAGATATTGGCCCCAAACAGGGGAGGGCTAACTATGGCTACACCTTC.

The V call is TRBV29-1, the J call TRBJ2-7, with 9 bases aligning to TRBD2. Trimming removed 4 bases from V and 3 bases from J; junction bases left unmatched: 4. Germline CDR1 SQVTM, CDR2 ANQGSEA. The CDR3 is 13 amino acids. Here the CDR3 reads CSVVAGVHYEQYF. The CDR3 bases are TGCAGCGTTGTAGCGGGAGTGCACTACGAGCAGTACTTC.

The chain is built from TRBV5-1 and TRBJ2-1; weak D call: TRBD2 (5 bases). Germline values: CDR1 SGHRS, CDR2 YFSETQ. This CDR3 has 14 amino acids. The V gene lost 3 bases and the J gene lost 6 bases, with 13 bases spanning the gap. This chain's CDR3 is CASSSGADCNEQFF. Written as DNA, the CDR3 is TGCGCCAGCAGCTCTGGTGCGGACTGCAATGAGCAGTTCTTC.

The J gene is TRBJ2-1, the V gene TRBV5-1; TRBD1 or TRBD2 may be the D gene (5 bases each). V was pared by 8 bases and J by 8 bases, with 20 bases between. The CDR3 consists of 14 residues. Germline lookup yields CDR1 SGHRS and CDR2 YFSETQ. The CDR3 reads CASSTAPRGDEQFF. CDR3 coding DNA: TGCGCCAGTTCGACAGCCCCCCGGGGTGATGAGCAGTTCTTC.

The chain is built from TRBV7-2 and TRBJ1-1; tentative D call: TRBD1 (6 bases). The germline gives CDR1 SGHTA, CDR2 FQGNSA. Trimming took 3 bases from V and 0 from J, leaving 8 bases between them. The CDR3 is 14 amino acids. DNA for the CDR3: TGTGCCAGCAGCTTGGACAGCATGAACACTGAAGCTTTCTTT. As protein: CASSLDSMNTEAFF.

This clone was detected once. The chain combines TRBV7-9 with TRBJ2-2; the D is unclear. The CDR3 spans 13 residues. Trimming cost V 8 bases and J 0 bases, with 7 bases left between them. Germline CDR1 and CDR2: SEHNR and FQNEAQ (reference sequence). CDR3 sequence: CASGRPNTGELFF. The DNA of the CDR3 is TGTGCCAGCGGGCGGCCGAACACCGGGGAGCTGTTTTTT.

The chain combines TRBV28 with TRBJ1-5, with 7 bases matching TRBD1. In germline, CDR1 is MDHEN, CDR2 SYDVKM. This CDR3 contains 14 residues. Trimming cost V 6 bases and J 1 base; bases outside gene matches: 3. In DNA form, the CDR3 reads TGTGCCAGCAGCAACAGGGGAAGCAATCAGCCCCAGCATTTT. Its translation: CASSNRGSNQPQHF.

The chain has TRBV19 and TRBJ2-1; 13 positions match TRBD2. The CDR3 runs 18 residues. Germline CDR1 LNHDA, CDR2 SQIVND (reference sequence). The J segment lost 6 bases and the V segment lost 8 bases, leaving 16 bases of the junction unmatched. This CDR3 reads CASEIRKLAGGQGNEQFF. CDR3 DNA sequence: TGTGCCAGTGAAATTCGGAAACTAGCGGGAGGGCAGGGCAATGAGCAGTTCTTC.

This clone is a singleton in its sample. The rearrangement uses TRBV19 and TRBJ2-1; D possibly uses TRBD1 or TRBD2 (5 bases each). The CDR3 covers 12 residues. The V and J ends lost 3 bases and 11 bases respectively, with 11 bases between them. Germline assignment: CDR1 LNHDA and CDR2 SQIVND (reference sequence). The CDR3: CASSMRDGKQFF. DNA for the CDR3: TGTGCCAGTAGTATGAGGGACGGCAAGCAGTTCTTC.

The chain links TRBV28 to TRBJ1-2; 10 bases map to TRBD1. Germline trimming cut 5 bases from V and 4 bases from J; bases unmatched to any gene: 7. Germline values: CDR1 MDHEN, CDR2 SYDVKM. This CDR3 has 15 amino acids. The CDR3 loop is CASSPGTGVVYGYTF. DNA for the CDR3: TGTGCCAGCAGTCCTGGGACAGGGGTTGTCTATGGCTACACCTTC.

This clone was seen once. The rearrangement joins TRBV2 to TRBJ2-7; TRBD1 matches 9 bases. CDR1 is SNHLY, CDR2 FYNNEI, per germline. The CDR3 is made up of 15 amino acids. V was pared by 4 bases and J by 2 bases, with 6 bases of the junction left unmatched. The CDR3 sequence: CASSGTGVQAYEQYF. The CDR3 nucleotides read TGTGCCAGCAGTGGGACAGGGGTACAGGCCTACGAGCAGTACTTC.

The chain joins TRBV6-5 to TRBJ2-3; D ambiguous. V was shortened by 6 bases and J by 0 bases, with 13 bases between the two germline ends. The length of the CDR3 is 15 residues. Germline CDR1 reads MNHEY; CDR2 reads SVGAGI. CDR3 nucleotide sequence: TGTGCCAGCAGCCCCTTCTGGGGTAGCACAGATACGCAGTATTTT. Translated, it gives CASSPFWGSTDTQYF.

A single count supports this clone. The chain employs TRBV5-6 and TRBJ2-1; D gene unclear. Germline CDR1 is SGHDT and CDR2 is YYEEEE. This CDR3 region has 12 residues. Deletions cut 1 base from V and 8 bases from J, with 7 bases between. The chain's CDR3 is CASSLYLDEQFF. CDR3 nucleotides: TGTGCCAGCAGCTTGTATCTAGATGAGCAGTTCTTC.

Here the CDR3 reads CASSLGVNTGELFF. The DNA for the CDR3 is TGCGCCAGCAGCCTAGGGGTGAACACCGGGGAGCTGTTTTTT. The chain is built from TRBV5-1 and TRBJ2-2; a possible D gene is TRBD1 (5 bases). V was cut by 4 bases and J by 1 base, with 8 bases left in between. Looked up from germline, CDR1 is SGHRS and CDR2 is YFSETQ. The CDR3 is 14 residues long.

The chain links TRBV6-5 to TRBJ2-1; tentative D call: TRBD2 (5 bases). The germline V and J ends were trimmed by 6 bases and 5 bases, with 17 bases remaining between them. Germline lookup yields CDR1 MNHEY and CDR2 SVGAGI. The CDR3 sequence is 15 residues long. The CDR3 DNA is TGTGCCAGCAGCCCTGTCCGGGGTCGAGACAATGAGCAGTTCTTC. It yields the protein CASSPVRGRDNEQFF.

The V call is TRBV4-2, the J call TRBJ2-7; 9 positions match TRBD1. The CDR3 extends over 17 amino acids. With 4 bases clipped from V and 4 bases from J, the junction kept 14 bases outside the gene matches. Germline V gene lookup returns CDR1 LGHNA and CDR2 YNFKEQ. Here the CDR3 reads CASSPSLDRGLVYEQYF. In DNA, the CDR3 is TGTGCCAGCAGCCCCTCTTTGGACAGGGGTCTTGTGTACGAGCAGTACTTC.

The CDR3 reads CASSYAGGGTGELFF. DNA for the CDR3: TGTGCCAGCAGCTACGCGGGAGGTGGGACCGGGGAGCTGTTTTTT. The chain combines TRBV7-2 with TRBJ2-2; 8 positions agree with TRBD2. Germline V gene sequence: CDR1 SGHTA, CDR2 FQGNSA. V shed 4 bases, J shed 5 bases, and the junction held 6 bases outside the gene matches. There are 15 residues in the CDR3.

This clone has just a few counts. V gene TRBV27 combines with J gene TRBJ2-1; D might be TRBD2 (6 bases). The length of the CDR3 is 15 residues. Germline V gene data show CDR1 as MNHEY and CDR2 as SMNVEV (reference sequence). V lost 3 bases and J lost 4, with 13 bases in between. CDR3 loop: CASSLAGNSYNEQFF. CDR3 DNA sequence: TGTGCCAGCAGTTTGGCGGGAAATTCTTACAATGAGCAGTTCTTC.

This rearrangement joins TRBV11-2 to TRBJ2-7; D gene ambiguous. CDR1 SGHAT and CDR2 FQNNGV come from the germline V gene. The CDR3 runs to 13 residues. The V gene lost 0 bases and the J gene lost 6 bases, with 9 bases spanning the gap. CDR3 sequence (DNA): TGTGCCAGCAGCTTAGATTGGGGATCCGAGCAGTACTTC. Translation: CASSLDWGSEQYF. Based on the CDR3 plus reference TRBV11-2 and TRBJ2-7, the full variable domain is EAGVAQSPRYKIIEKRQSVAFWCNPISGHATLYWYQQILGQGPKLLIQFQNNGVVDDSQLPKDRFSAERLKGVDSTLKIQPAKLEDSAVYLCASSLDWGSEQYFGPGTRLTVT.